This T cell receptor (beta chain) is from a study of cytomegalovirus exposure and HLA in healthy donors. CDR1 and CDR2 (germline): MRHNA, SNTAGT. With 3 bases removed from V and 4 bases from J, the gap between germline ends came to 12 bases. The CDR3 loop spans 14 amino acids. The PCR used 60 Vbeta and 13 Jbeta primers. Sequencing was performed with immunoSEQ multiplex PCR; in TCRdb, only in-frame clones are kept and a portion is missing. The table shows 150,000 to 200,000 clones, with about 65% occurring only once. The rearrangement uses TRBV6-4 and TRBJ1-1; D might be TRBD1 (6 bases). The receptor comes from a middle-aged man in good health and CMV-seropositive. Sequenced sample: PBMCs. CDR3: CASSEQGRGTEAFF. The CDR3 DNA follows: TGTGCCAGCAGTGAGCAAGGCAGGGGCACTGAAGCTTTCTTT.